What follows are 27 T cell receptor beta chains derived from one specimen sequenced in a study of T cell repertoires in cytomegalovirus infection. TCRdb used MiXCR to reprocess the reads, holding one entry per CDR3 protein. The sample lists a few hundred thousand distinct CDR3 sequences, over 8% occurring once. The sequencing sample was made of PBMCs. The receptors were sampled from a human donor in good health (CMV status not recorded). Some clones in this sample may be carry-over from other donors' samples.

This clonotype was found many times. This sequence joins TRBV28 and TRBJ1-5; D not resolved. The V end lost 8 bases, the J end lost 9 bases, and 14 bases lay between the germline ends. The CDR3 loop spans 12 amino acids. CDR1 MDHEN and CDR2 SYDVKM come from the germline V gene. Here the CDR3 DNA reads TGTGCCAGCTCCACCGCACCACGGCCCCAGCATTTT. Translation gives CASSTAPRPQHF.

The chain couples TRBV20-1 to TRBJ1-6, with TRBD1 matching over 8 bases. The junction had 4 bases not matched to a gene; V was cut back by 1 base and J by 5 bases. The CDR3 runs 15 residues. Germline CDR1 reads DFQATT; CDR2 reads SNEGSKA (reference sequence). CDR3 region: CSARAIQGDNSPLHF. In DNA, the CDR3 is TGCAGTGCTAGAGCTATACAGGGGGATAATTCACCCCTCCACTTT.

This clonotype was found many times. The chain has TRBV29-1 and TRBJ2-2; 8 bases map to TRBD2. CDR3 length equals 13 residues. Unmatched junction bases numbered 7, after V lost 6 bases and J lost 7 bases. Germline loops: CDR1 SQVTM, CDR2 ANQGSEA. The DNA of the CDR3 is TGCAGCGTCGACAGCGGGGGAATCGGGGAGCTGTTTTTT. It is translated as CSVDSGGIGELFF.

This clonotype was recorded many times. J is TRBJ2-1 and V is TRBV28; a weak D match, TRBD2 (6 bases). The V gene's germline CDR1 is MDHEN and CDR2 SYDVKM. V was trimmed by 3 bases and J by 8 bases, leaving 20 bases between them. The CDR3 is made up of 16 amino acids. The CDR3 spells CASSFSWAKGGDEQFF. As DNA, the CDR3 is TGTGCCAGCAGTTTCTCCTGGGCCAAAGGAGGGGATGAGCAGTTCTTC.

This clonotype was recorded at least ten times. The V call is TRBV7-2, the J call TRBJ2-2; 10 positions agree with TRBD2. CDR3 length: 15 amino acids. With V trimmed by 6 bases and J by 6 bases, 7 bases remained unmatched. CDR1 is SGHTA, CDR2 FQGNSA, per germline. DNA of the CDR3: TGTGCCAGCAGGATCCTAGCGGGGGTGGCCGGGGAGCTGTTTTTT. Protein: CASRILAGVAGELFF.

This chain links TRBV12-3 or TRBV12-4 with TRBJ1-2; a possible D gene is TRBD1 (5 bases). V dropped 5 bases and J dropped 5 bases, with 18 bases sitting between them. This CDR3 has 15 residues. The DNA for the CDR3 is TGTGCCAGCAGTCCGACAGCGACATCTACTTATGGCTACACCTTC. Amino acids: CASSPTATSTYGYTF.

At least ten counts were recorded for this clonotype. The rearrangement links TRBV7-2 to TRBJ1-4; D not resolved. Germline CDR1 SGHTA, CDR2 FQGNSA. The V end lost 9 bases, the J end lost 7 bases, and 15 bases lay between the germline ends. There are 13 residues in the CDR3. The CDR3 DNA sequence: TGTGCCAGTGCGGCGTCACGGCTTGAAAAACTGTTTTTT. Translated: CASAASRLEKLFF.

The genes are TRBV7-9 and TRBJ2-4; 10 bases are shared with TRBD2. The CDR3 is made up of 14 amino acids. V trimming: 3 bases; J trimming: 7 bases; junction bases outside the gene matches: 3. CDR1 is SEHNR and CDR2 is FQNEAQ in the germline V gene (reference sequence). CDR3 DNA: TGTGCCAGCAGCTTCACTAGCGGGATTAACATTCAGTACTTC. Translated: CASSFTSGINIQYF.

In this sample, this clonotype turned up a few times. The V gene is TRBV29-1, the J gene TRBJ2-3; no clear D gene. Per germline, CDR1 SQVTM and CDR2 ANQGSEA. The CDR3 runs to 15 residues. Trimming took 4 bases from V and 0 from J, leaving 14 bases between them. CDR3 region: CSVGSTASSTDTQYF. The CDR3, as DNA: TGCAGCGTTGGCTCGACGGCCAGTAGCACAGATACGCAGTATTTT.

This clonotype was detected many times. The chain carries TRBV27 and TRBJ2-7, with 9 bases lining up with TRBD2. Germline V gene sequence: CDR1 MNHEY, CDR2 SMNVEV (reference sequence). The trim removed 5 bases at V and 0 bases at J, leaving 8 bases unmatched. The CDR3 totals 16 residues. The CDR3 coding sequence is TGTGCCAGCAGTGACTATAGCGGGGGCAGCTCCTACGAGCAGTACTTC. Its translation is CASSDYSGGSSYEQYF.

This clonotype has a count of ten or more. This sequence joins TRBV6-2 or TRBV6-3 and TRBJ1-1; a weak D match, TRBD1 (5 bases). There are 18 residues in the CDR3. CDR1 is MNHEY and CDR2 is SVGEGT in the germline V gene. The V and J ends lost 3 bases and 1 base respectively, with 21 bases between them. CDR3 loop: CASSYKPNTGRTNTEAFF. The CDR3, as DNA: TGTGCCAGCAGTTATAAGCCCAACACGGGACGGACGAACACTGAAGCTTTCTTT.

In its sample, this clonotype was seen many times. V is TRBV28 and J is TRBJ1-1; 9 nucleotides line up with TRBD1. The germline V gene encodes CDR1 MDHEN and CDR2 SYDVKM. The CDR3 runs 13 residues. With 3 bases clipped from V and 8 bases from J, the junction kept 4 bases outside the gene matches. Here the CDR3 reads CASSLGQGKEAFF. Written as DNA, the CDR3 is TGTGCCAGCAGTTTGGGACAGGGCAAGGAAGCTTTCTTT.

This clonotype was seen repeatedly, ten times or more. This chain links TRBV5-1 with TRBJ2-5; D perhaps matches TRBD2 (6 bases). The CDR3 consists of 14 residues. The ends were cut back, 2 bases at V and 4 bases at J, with 12 bases in the middle. Germline loops: CDR1 SGHRS, CDR2 YFSETQ. CDR3 sequence reads: CASSFKGGTETQYF. CDR3 nucleotide sequence: TGCGCCAGCAGCTTTAAGGGAGGAACAGAGACCCAGTACTTC.

This clonotype was observed many times. A read error may produce the germline difference seen at one junction end. The chain carries TRBV28 and TRBJ1-1; no definite D call. The CDR3 length is 11 residues. Germline CDR1 MDHEN, CDR2 SYDVKM. CDR3 nucleotides: TGTGCCAGCAGTTATGGGGTAAGGTCCCATTTT. The encoded protein is CASSYGVRSHF.

Only a few counts were recorded for this clonotype. The chain couples TRBV7-6 to TRBJ1-4; D is undetermined. The CDR3 runs 15 residues. Deletions cut 5 bases from V and 7 bases from J, with 17 bases between. From germline, CDR1 is SGHVS and CDR2 FNYEAQ. The CDR3 is CASSGGLLMGEKLFF. The CDR3 DNA sequence: TGTGCCAGCAGCGGAGGGCTCTTAATGGGTGAAAAACTGTTTTTT.

The V call is TRBV27, the J call TRBJ2-2; D gene ambiguous. V lost 3 bases to trimming and J lost 0 bases, with 11 bases between them. From germline, CDR1 is MNHEY and CDR2 SMNVEV (reference sequence). The CDR3 covers 16 residues. CDR3 sequence: CASSFIGFANTGELFF. The CDR3 DNA reads TGTGCCAGCAGTTTTATAGGATTCGCGAACACCGGGGAGCTGTTTTTT.

This clonotype was seen many times. The V gene is TRBV7-2, the J gene TRBJ2-7, with a possible D match to TRBD2 (5 bases). Germline loops: CDR1 SGHTA, CDR2 FQGNSA. Trimming stripped 5 bases from V and 2 bases from J, with 16 bases between. The CDR3 sequence is 15 residues long. CDR3 DNA: TGTGCCAGCAGCCCATCACTATCGAGGGCCTACGAGCAGTACTTC. Its protein product is CASSPSLSRAYEQYF.

This clonotype was found many times. This chain connects TRBV7-2 to TRBJ1-5, with a possible D match to TRBD1 (5 bases). V lost 1 base and J 0 bases, leaving 7 bases between the germline ends. This CDR3 has 15 residues. Germline assignment: CDR1 SGHTA and CDR2 FQGNSA. CDR3 nucleotides: TGTGCCAGCAGCTTAGTGACAGATAGCAATCAGCCCCAGCATTTT. Translated, it gives CASSLVTDSNQPQHF.

This clonotype has a handful of counts. The chain carries TRBV7-9 and TRBJ1-2; D is ambiguous. This CDR3 has 12 amino acids. Trimming shortened V by 3 bases and J by 6 bases, and 8 bases separated the two germline ends. Germline loops: CDR1 SEHNR, CDR2 FQNEAQ (reference sequence). The CDR3 reads CASSFYLDGYTF. CDR3 sequence (DNA): TGTGCCAGCAGCTTCTATCTTGATGGCTACACCTTC.

At least ten counts were recorded for this clonotype. The chain employs TRBV7-2 and TRBJ1-2; D is uncertain. The germline V and J ends were trimmed by 1 base and 4 bases, with 10 bases remaining between them. The CDR3 runs to 14 residues. Germline V gene lookup returns CDR1 SGHTA and CDR2 FQGNSA. The CDR3 here is CASSLDRDIYGYTF. The CDR3 DNA is TGTGCCAGCAGCTTAGACCGGGATATCTATGGCTACACCTTC. The whole variable domain, remainder taken from reference TRBV7-2 and TRBJ1-2, is GAGVSQSPSNKVTEKGKDVELRCDPISGHTALYWYRQSLGQGLEFLIYFQGNSAPDKSGLPSDRFSAERTGGSVSTLTIQRTQQEDSAVYLCASSLDRDIYGYTFGSGTRLTVV.

This clonotype came up many times. The genes are TRBV6-5 and TRBJ2-3; D unclear. This CDR3 contains 14 residues. V dropped 4 bases and J dropped 0 bases, with 8 bases sitting between them. Per germline, CDR1 MNHEY and CDR2 SVGAGI. DNA for the CDR3: TGTGCCAGCAGTTCGACCTCTAGCACAGATACGCAGTATTTT. This gives the protein CASSSTSSTDTQYF.

This clonotype was counted at least ten times. The CDR3 DNA reads as TGTGCCAGCAGCTTAGGTCTAGATACGCAGTATTTT. Amino acid sequence: CASSLGLDTQYF. The genes are TRBV7-8 and TRBJ2-3, with D uncertain. V gave up 1 base and J gave up 5 bases, with 4 bases separating them. Germline CDR1 and CDR2: SGHVS and FQNEAQ. This CDR3 has 12 residues.

This clonotype was seen at least ten times. The chain couples TRBV7-2 to TRBJ2-4; no definite D call. CDR3 length: 14 residues. In germline, CDR1 is SGHTA, CDR2 FQGNSA. The V end was cut by 2 bases, the J end by 6 bases, with 11 bases between. CDR3 DNA sequence: TGTGCCAGCAGCTTAAGCGAGGCAGCAAACATTCAGTACTTC. As protein: CASSLSEAANIQYF.

This clonotype was counted only a few times. The chain links TRBV7-2 to TRBJ2-1; the D is unclear. Germline assignment: CDR1 SGHTA and CDR2 FQGNSA. The CDR3 has 13 residues. Trimming stripped 1 base from V and 6 bases from J, with 7 bases between. CDR3 DNA sequence: TGTGCCAGCAGCTTAGGACTTCCCAATGAGCAGTTCTTC. Translation: CASSLGLPNEQFF.

This clonotype was counted only a few times. The gene calls are TRBV7-2 and TRBJ2-1; D gene uncertain. CDR1 and CDR2 from the germline V gene are SGHTA and FQGNSA. The CDR3 runs to 13 residues. V lost 4 bases to trimming and J lost 9 bases, with 13 bases between them. The CDR3 DNA sequence: TGTGCCAGCAGCTACCTAATAGGGCGTGAGCAGTTCTTC. Translation gives CASSYLIGREQFF.

The chain couples TRBV10-2 to TRBJ1-5; 12 positions agree with TRBD1. J gave up 3 bases and V 8 bases, and 8 bases lay outside the gene matches. This CDR3 has 16 amino acids. Germline V CDR1 and CDR2: WSHSY, SAAADI. The CDR3 protein is CASRGQGALLNQPQHF. The CDR3 nucleotides read TGCGCCAGCCGGGGACAGGGGGCCCTTCTCAATCAGCCCCAGCATTTT.

This clonotype was picked up many times. The gene calls are TRBV28 and TRBJ2-7, with D hard to call. The CDR3 runs to 11 residues. V was pared by 5 bases and J by 2 bases, with 4 bases between. From germline, CDR1 is MDHEN and CDR2 SYDVKM. The DNA for the CDR3 is TGTGCCAGCAGTACCCCCTACGAGCAGTACTTC. Translation: CASSTPYEQYF.